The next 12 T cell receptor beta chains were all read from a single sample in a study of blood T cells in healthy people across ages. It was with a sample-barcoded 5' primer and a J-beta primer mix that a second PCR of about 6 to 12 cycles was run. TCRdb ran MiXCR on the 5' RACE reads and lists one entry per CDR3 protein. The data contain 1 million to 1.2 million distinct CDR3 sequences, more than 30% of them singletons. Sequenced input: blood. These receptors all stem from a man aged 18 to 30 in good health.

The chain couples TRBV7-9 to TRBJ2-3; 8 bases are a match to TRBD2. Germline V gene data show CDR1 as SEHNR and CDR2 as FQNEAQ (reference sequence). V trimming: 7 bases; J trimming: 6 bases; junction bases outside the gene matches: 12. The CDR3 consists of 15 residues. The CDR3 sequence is CASNAAGVRTDTQYF. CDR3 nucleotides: TGTGCCAGCAATGCAGCGGGGGTACGGACGGATACGCAGTATTTT.

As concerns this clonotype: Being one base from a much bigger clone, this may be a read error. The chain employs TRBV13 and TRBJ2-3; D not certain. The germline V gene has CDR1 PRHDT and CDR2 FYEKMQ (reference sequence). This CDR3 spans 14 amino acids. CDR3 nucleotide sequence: TGTGCCAGCAGCTCTAGGACCCGGTCAGATACGCGGTATTTT. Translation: CASSSRTRSDTRYF.

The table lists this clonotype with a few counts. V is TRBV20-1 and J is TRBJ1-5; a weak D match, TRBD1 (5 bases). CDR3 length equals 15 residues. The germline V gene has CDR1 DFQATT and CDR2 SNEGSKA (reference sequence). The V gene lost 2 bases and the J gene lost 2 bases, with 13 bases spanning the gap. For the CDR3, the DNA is TGCAGTGCTAGAAGGGGCAGTTTGGGCAATCAGCCCCAGCATTTT. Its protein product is CSARRGSLGNQPQHF.

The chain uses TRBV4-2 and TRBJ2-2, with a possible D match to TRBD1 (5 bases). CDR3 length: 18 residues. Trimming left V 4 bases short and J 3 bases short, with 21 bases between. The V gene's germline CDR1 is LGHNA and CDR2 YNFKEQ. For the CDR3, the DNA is TGTGCCAGCAGCCCCGTCGTAGTCCAGGGTTCCGACACCGGGGAGCTGTTTTTT. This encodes CASSPVVVQGSDTGELFF.

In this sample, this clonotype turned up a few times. In nucleotides, the CDR3 is TGCAGTGCTAGTAGGAAGAATGAGCAGTTCTTC. Amino acid sequence: CSASRKNEQFF. The chain couples TRBV20-1 to TRBJ2-1; D unresolved. The CDR3 covers 11 residues. V lost 3 bases and J 7 bases, leaving 7 bases between the germline ends. The germline V gene encodes CDR1 DFQATT and CDR2 SNEGSKA (reference sequence).

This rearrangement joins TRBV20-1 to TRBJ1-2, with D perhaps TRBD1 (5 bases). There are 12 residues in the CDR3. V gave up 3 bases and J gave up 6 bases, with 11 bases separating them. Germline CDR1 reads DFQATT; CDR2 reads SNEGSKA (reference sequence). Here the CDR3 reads CSAREGAHGYTF. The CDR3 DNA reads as TGCAGTGCTAGGGAAGGGGCACATGGCTACACCTTC.

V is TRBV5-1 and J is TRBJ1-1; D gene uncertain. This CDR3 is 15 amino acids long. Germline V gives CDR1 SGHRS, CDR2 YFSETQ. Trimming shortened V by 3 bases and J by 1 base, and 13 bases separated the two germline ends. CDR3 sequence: CASSYGVVRNTEAFF. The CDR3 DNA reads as TGCGCCAGCAGCTACGGTGTTGTTAGGAACACTGAAGCTTTCTTT.

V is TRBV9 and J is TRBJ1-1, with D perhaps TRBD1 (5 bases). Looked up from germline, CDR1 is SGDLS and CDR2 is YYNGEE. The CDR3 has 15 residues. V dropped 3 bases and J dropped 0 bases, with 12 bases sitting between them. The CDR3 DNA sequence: TGTGCCAGCAGCGCAGGGAGCGATTTGAACACTGAAGCTTTCTTT. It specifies CASSAGSDLNTEAFF.

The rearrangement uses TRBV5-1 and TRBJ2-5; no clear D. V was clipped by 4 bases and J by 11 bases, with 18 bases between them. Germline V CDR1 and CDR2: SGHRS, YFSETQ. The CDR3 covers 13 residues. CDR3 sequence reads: CASSPVRADEQYF. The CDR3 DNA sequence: TGCGCCAGCAGCCCGGTCCGCGCGGATGAGCAGTACTTC.

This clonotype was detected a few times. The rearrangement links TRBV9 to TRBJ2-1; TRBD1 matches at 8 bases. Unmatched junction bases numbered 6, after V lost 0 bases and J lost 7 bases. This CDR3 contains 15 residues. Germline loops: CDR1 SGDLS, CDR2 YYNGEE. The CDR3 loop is CASSVAVRGLNEQFF. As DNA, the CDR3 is TGTGCCAGCAGCGTAGCAGTCAGGGGGCTGAATGAGCAGTTCTTC.

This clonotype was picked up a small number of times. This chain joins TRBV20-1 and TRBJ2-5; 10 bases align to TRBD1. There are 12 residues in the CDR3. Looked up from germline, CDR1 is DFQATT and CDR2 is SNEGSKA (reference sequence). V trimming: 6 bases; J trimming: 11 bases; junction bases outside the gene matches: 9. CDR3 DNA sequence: TGCAGTGCCAAGACAGGGGGCAAGGGGCAGTACTTC. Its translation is CSAKTGGKGQYF.

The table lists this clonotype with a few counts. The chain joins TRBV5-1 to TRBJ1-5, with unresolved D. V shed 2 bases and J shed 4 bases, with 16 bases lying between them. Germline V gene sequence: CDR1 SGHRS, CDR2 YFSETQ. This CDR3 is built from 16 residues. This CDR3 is CASSFYRRACNQPQHF. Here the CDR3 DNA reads TGCGCCAGCAGCTTCTATCGCCGAGCTTGTAATCAGCCCCAGCATTTT.